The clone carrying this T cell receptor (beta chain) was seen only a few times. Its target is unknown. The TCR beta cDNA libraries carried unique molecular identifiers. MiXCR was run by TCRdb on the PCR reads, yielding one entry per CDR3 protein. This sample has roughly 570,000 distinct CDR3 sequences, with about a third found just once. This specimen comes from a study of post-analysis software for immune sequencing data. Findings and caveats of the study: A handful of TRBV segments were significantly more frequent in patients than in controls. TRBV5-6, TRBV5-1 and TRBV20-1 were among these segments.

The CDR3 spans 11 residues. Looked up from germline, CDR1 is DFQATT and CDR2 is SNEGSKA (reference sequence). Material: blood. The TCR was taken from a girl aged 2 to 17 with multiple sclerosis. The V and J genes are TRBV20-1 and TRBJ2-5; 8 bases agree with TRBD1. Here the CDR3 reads CSRGRGETQYF. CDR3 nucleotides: TGCAGCAGGGGGCGAGGAGAGACCCAGTACTTC.